The 25 T cell receptor beta chains given below trace back to one sample, sequenced in a study of shared clonotypes between healthy human individuals. Assay used: immunoSEQ multiplex PCR; TCRdb lists only in-frame clones, some missing. The table lists some 1 million clones, approximately 72% of them singletons. Sequenced: memory CD4+ T cells sorted from blood. Subset given: CD45RA-negative fraction. The receptors come from a man between 18 and 29 years old in good health.

The genes are TRBV19 and TRBJ2-2; 12 bases line up with TRBD2. With 6 bases clipped from V and 0 bases from J, the junction kept 5 bases outside the gene matches. Germline assignment: CDR1 LNHDA and CDR2 SQIVND (reference sequence). CDR3 length: 17 residues. Here the CDR3 DNA reads TGTGCCAGTAGAGGGGGACTAGCGGGCGCGAACACCGGGGAGCTGTTTTTT. This translates into CASRGGLAGANTGELFF.

The J gene is TRBJ2-1, the V gene TRBV11-1; D unclear. V lost 7 bases, J lost 1 base, and 8 bases lay in between. CDR1 is SGHAT, CDR2 FQDESV, per germline (reference sequence). The CDR3 loop spans 13 amino acids. CDR3 sequence reads: CASTPSSYNEQFF. The CDR3 DNA reads TGTGCCAGCACCCCGTCTTCCTACAATGAGCAGTTCTTC.

The chain carries TRBV5-4 and TRBJ2-1; the match to TRBD2 covers 9 bases. Germline CDR1 reads SGHNT; CDR2 reads YYREEE (reference sequence). V trimming: 0 bases; J trimming: 3 bases; junction bases outside the gene matches: 7. The CDR3 has 17 amino acids. CDR3 sequence (DNA): TGTGCCAGCAGCTTGGCGGGGCGGGGGGGCCGCTACAATGAGCAGTTCTTC. Its translation is CASSLAGRGGRYNEQFF.

The genes are TRBV5-4 and TRBJ2-7; TRBD1 matches at 8 bases. Losses at the gene ends were 0 bases for V and 3 bases for J; bases not matched to a gene: 8. There are 16 residues in the CDR3. CDR1 and CDR2 from the germline V gene are SGHNT and YYREEE (reference sequence). CDR3 residues: CASSLVKGTGFYEQYF. The CDR3 DNA reads TGTGCCAGCAGCTTGGTAAAGGGGACAGGTTTCTACGAGCAGTACTTC.

Concerning this clone: Additional DNA sequences in this sample encode the identical CDR3. V usage is TRBV6-1 and J usage is TRBJ2-7; the D gene is possibly TRBD1 (5 bases). Trimming cost V 2 bases and J 2 bases, with 10 bases left between them. The CDR3 extends over 14 amino acids. Germline CDR1 is MNHNS and CDR2 is SASEGT. CDR3 DNA: TGTGCCAGCAGTGAAAGGGGCGGCACCTACGAGCAGTACTTC. This gives the protein CASSERGGTYEQYF.

This chain links TRBV7-9 with TRBJ2-4; D may be TRBD2 (6 bases). CDR3 length: 13 residues. V lost 1 base, J lost 11 bases, and 12 bases lay in between. CDR1 SEHNR and CDR2 FQNEAQ come from the germline V gene (reference sequence). The CDR3 spells CASSLDSGGVQYF. The CDR3 coding sequence is TGTGCCAGCAGCTTAGATTCCGGGGGAGTTCAGTACTTC.

Notes on this clone: This sample also contains other DNA sequences that code for the same CDR3. V gene TRBV19 combines with J gene TRBJ1-5; tentative D call: TRBD1 (5 bases). From germline, CDR1 is LNHDA and CDR2 SQIVND (reference sequence). V was trimmed by 4 bases and J by 1 base, leaving 11 bases between them. The CDR3 extends over 15 amino acids. The CDR3 sequence is CASSSGGMSNQPQHF. CDR3 nucleotide sequence: TGTGCCAGTAGTAGCGGGGGGATGAGCAATCAGCCCCAGCATTTT.

The chain recombines TRBV15 with TRBJ1-4; 8 nucleotides line up with TRBD1. The V and J ends lost 1 base and 8 bases, in that order; junction bases with no gene match: 9. The V gene's germline CDR1 is LNHNV and CDR2 YYDKDF (reference sequence). The CDR3 is made up of 16 amino acids. The CDR3, as DNA: TGTGCCACCAGCAGAGCCGGACAGGGAAAACGAGAAAAACTGTTTTTT. Its protein is CATSRAGQGKREKLFF. Complete variable domain (other parts from reference TRBV15 and TRBJ1-4): DAMVIQNPRYQVTQFGKPVTLSCSQTLNHNVMYWYQQKSSQAPKLLFHYYDKDFNNEADTPDNFQSRRPNTSFCFLDIRSPGLGDTAMYLCATSRAGQGKREKLFFGSGTQLSVL.

CDR3 residues: CASRSGYSNQPQHF. Written as DNA, the CDR3 is TGTGCCAGTCGGAGCGGGTATAGCAATCAGCCCCAGCATTTT. This chain connects TRBV6-1 to TRBJ1-5; the D is unclear. Germline CDR1 and CDR2: MNHNS and SASEGT. V was cut by 9 bases and J by 0 bases, with 12 bases left in between. The CDR3 runs 14 residues.

The chain joins TRBV7-8 to TRBJ1-2, with D maybe TRBD1 (5 bases). This CDR3 has 15 residues. Germline CDR1 SGHVS, CDR2 FQNEAQ. V was clipped by 2 bases and J by 4 bases, with 14 bases between them. The CDR3 loop is CASSLREGTTYGYTF. CDR3 nucleotides: TGTGCCAGCAGCTTACGGGAGGGGACGACCTATGGCTACACCTTC.

The chain employs TRBV30 and TRBJ1-1; D is possibly TRBD1 (6 bases). Between the trimmed V and J ends, which lost 0 bases and 7 bases, there was a span of 12 bases. CDR3 size: 13 residues. The V gene's germline CDR1 is GTSNPN and CDR2 SVGIG (reference sequence). The CDR3 bases are TGTGCCTGGAGTGTAGGGGGGGCGGGTGAAGCTTTCTTT. Encoded protein: CAWSVGGAGEAFF.

This clone has only one observation. This rearrangement joins TRBV18 to TRBJ2-2; 12 positions match TRBD2. Germline trimming cut 2 bases from V and 4 bases from J; bases unmatched to any gene: 5. Germline CDR1 KGHSH, CDR2 LQKENI. The CDR3 spans 17 residues. The CDR3 spells CASSPRLAGEGTGELFF. The CDR3 coding sequence is TGTGCCAGCTCACCAAGACTAGCGGGAGAGGGCACCGGGGAGCTGTTTTTT.

This clone was observed a single time. The chain employs TRBV5-1 and TRBJ2-5, with TRBD1 matching 7 bases. The germline V gene encodes CDR1 SGHRS and CDR2 YFSETQ. CDR3 size: 16 residues. Trimming took 4 bases from V and 2 from J; bases not matched to a gene: 11. The CDR3 loop reads CASSLGKGAQQETQYF. DNA for the CDR3: TGCGCCAGCAGCCTAGGCAAGGGGGCGCAACAAGAGACCCAGTACTTC.

The chain combines TRBV14 with TRBJ1-5, with TRBD1 matching over 9 bases. Germline values: CDR1 SGHDN, CDR2 FVKESK. The CDR3 consists of 15 residues. J lost 4 bases, V lost 1 base, and 2 bases had no gene match. In DNA form, the CDR3 reads TGTGCCAGCAGCCAAGGACAGGGGGTGAATCAGCCCCAGCATTTT. Residues: CASSQGQGVNQPQHF.

The V gene is TRBV27, the J gene TRBJ2-7; unclear D gene. The CDR3 extends over 14 amino acids. The V and J ends lost 4 bases and 6 bases respectively, with 16 bases between them. CDR1 and CDR2 (germline): MNHEY, SMNVEV (reference sequence). For the CDR3, the DNA is TGTGCCAGCAGTTCTCGGACGTGGCAGAGCGAGCAGTACTTC. Its translation is CASSSRTWQSEQYF.

This chain connects TRBV28 to TRBJ1-2, with TRBD1 as a possible D gene (6 bases). Between the trimmed V and J ends, which lost 5 bases and 5 bases, there was a span of 18 bases. Germline values: CDR1 MDHEN, CDR2 SYDVKM. This CDR3 has 15 amino acids. The CDR3: CASSLAGASRYGYTF. The CDR3 nucleotides read TGTGCCAGCAGTCTGGCGGGGGCGAGTAGGTATGGCTACACCTTC.

This chain uses TRBV19 with TRBJ1-6, with TRBD1 as a possible D gene (6 bases). The CDR3 runs to 16 residues. Per germline, CDR1 LNHDA and CDR2 SQIVND (reference sequence). Trimming removed 6 bases from V and 3 bases from J, with 15 bases in between. The CDR3 reads CASSREQGNYNSPLHF. For the CDR3, the DNA is TGTGCCAGTAGCCGAGAACAGGGTAACTATAATTCACCCCTCCACTTT.

This clone was observed a single time. The chain joins TRBV5-1 to TRBJ2-5, with unresolved D. The CDR3 loop spans 16 amino acids. V lost 2 bases and J 0 bases, leaving 14 bases between the germline ends. Looked up from germline, CDR1 is SGHRS and CDR2 is YFSETQ. The CDR3 is CASSFLWRTDQETQYF. The DNA for the CDR3 is TGCGCCAGCAGCTTTTTGTGGCGTACAGACCAAGAGACCCAGTACTTC.

This clone was seen a handful of times. The CDR3 coding sequence is TGTGCTAGTGTGCCGGGGGGCGTATATCAGCCCCAGCATTTT. Protein: CASVPGGVYQPQHF. The chain uses TRBV12-5 and TRBJ1-5; TRBD1 might be the D (6 bases). Germline V gives CDR1 LGHNT, CDR2 FRNRAP. The CDR3 length is 14 residues. V shed 7 bases and J shed 5 bases, with 15 bases lying between them.

Only one count was recorded for this clone. The chain employs TRBV7-6 and TRBJ2-6; 10 bases agree with TRBD1. V lost 5 bases and J lost 1; bases outside the gene matches: 5. CDR1 is SGHVS and CDR2 is FNYEAQ in the germline V gene. This CDR3 contains 17 residues. The CDR3 loop reads CASSMTGGGSGANVLTF. CDR3 bases: TGTGCCAGCAGCATGACAGGGGGCGGGTCTGGGGCCAACGTCCTGACTTTC.

This chain joins TRBV19 and TRBJ1-3; the match to TRBD1 covers 9 bases. The CDR3 runs 15 residues. Trimming took 6 bases from V and 3 from J; bases not matched to a gene: 6. The germline V gene has CDR1 LNHDA and CDR2 SQIVND (reference sequence). CDR3 in DNA: TGTGCCAGTAGCCCGGGACAGGGAAGTGGAAACACCATATATTTT. Its translation is CASSPGQGSGNTIYF.

V is TRBV9 and J is TRBJ2-1, with no clear D. The germline V gene has CDR1 SGDLS and CDR2 YYNGEE. Trimming took 2 bases from V and 9 from J, leaving 12 bases between them. The CDR3 spans 13 residues. This CDR3 reads CASSVLSSGEQFF. The CDR3 bases are TGTGCCAGCAGCGTCCTCTCGTCGGGTGAGCAGTTCTTC.

This clone has only one observation. The chain uses TRBV5-6 and TRBJ2-3; possible D gene TRBD2, 6 bases. Germline lookup yields CDR1 SGHDT and CDR2 YYEEEE. The CDR3 sequence is 17 residues long. V was trimmed by 4 bases and J by 0 bases, leaving 18 bases between them. CDR3 coding DNA: TGTGCCAGCAGCAAAGCGATCGGGAGTATCAGCACAGATACGCAGTATTTT. Protein product: CASSKAIGSISTDTQYF.

This chain uses TRBV20-1 with TRBJ1-1; 7 bases map to TRBD1. After removal of 3 bases from V and 10 bases from J, the junction contained 5 bases not matched to a gene. Looked up from germline, CDR1 is DFQATT and CDR2 is SNEGSKA (reference sequence). CDR3 length equals 11 residues. CDR3 nucleotides: TGCAGTGCTAGCCAGGGGGGGCCAGCTTTCTTT. This sequence encodes CSASQGGPAFF.

The rearrangement joins TRBV5-1 to TRBJ2-3; the D gene is possibly TRBD2 (6 bases). The CDR3 contains 14 residues. In germline, CDR1 is SGHRS, CDR2 YFSETQ. The ends were cut back, 2 bases at V and 2 bases at J, with 9 bases in the middle. CDR3 sequence (DNA): TGCGCCAGCAGCTTTGGGGGGAACACAGATACGCAGTATTTT. Translation gives CASSFGGNTDTQYF.